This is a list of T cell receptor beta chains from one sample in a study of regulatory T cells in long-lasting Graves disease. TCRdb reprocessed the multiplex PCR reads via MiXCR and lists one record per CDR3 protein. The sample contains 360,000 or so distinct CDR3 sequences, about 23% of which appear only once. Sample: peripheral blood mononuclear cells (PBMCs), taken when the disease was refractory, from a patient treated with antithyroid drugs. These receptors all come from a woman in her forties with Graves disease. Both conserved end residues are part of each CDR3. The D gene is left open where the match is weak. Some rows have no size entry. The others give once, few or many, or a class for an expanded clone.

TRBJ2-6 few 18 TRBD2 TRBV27 CASSFLLAGLSGANVLTF TGTGCCAGCAGTTTTCTGCTAGCGGGCCTCTCTGGGGCCAACGTCCTGACTTTC
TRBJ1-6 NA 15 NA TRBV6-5 CASSYSVRVRTPLHF TGTGCCAGCAGTTACTCGGTCCGGGTGAGGACACCCCTCCACTTT
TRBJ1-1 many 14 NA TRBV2 CASSVRLGYTEAFF TGTGCCAGCAGTGTCCGTTTAGGGTACACTGAAGCTTTCTTT
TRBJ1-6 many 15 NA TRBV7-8 CASSSGQLYNSPLHF TGTGCCAGCAGCTCCGGACAGCTTTACAATTCACCCCTCCACTTT
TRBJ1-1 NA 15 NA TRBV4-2 CASSPPSGRTTEAFF TGTGCCAGCAGCCCTCCCTCGGGGAGGACCACTGAAGCTTTCTTT
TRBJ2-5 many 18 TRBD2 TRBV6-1 CASNGGGAFGRARETQYF TGTGCCAGCAATGGGGGGGGTGCGTTCGGGAGGGCCCGTGAGACCCAGTACTTC
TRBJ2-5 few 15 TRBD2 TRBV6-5 CASSYPLGGRETQYF TGTGCCAGCAGTTACCCCCTGGGCGGGAGAGAGACCCAGTACTTC
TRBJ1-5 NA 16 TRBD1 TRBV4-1 CASREGYRGGNQPQHF TGCGCCAGCCGTGAGGGATACAGGGGAGGGAATCAGCCCCAGCATTTT
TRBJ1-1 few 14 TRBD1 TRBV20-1 CSATSGTGGIEAFF TGCAGTGCTACCTCCGGGACAGGGGGCATTGAAGCTTTCTTT
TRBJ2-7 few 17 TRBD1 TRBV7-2 CASSFRPPGQGAYEQYF TGTGCCAGCAGCTTTCGACCACCGGGACAGGGGGCCTACGAGCAGTACTTC
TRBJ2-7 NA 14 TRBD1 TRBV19 CASSHGTGGYEQYF TGTGCCAGTAGTCACGGGACAGGGGGCTACGAGCAGTACTTC
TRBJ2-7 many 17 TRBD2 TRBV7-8 CASSHPEGSGSRGGQYF TGTGCCAGCAGCCACCCGGAGGGTAGCGGGAGTAGGGGCGGGCAGTACTTC
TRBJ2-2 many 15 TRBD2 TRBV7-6 CASSLGGSGTGELFF TGTGCCAGCAGCTTGGGCGGGAGTGGCACCGGGGAGCTGTTTTTT
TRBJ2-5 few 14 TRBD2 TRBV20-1 CSATVSGSIKTQYF TGCAGTGCCACAGTTAGCGGGAGTATAAAGACCCAGTACTTC
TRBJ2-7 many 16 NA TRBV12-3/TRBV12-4 CASSLGPGEGSYEQYF TGTGCCAGCAGTTTAGGCCCAGGGGAGGGGAGTTACGAGCAGTACTTC
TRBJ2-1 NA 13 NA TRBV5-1 CASSSDGLNEQFF TGCGCCAGCAGCTCAGACGGCCTCAATGAGCAGTTCTTC
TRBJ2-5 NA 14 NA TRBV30 CAWGKTELQETQYF TGTGCCTGGGGCAAAACCGAGCTCCAAGAGACCCAGTACTTC
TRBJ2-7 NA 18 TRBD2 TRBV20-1 CSARGGLAGGTFFDEQYF TGCAGTGCTAGGGGGGGGTTAGCGGGAGGGACCTTTTTTGACGAGCAGTACTTC
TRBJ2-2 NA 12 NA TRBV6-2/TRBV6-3 CASTRDPGELFF TGTGCCAGCACCCGAGATCCCGGGGAGCTGTTTTTT
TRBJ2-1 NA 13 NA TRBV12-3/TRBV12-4 CASSLPPGNEQFF TGTGCCAGCAGTTTACCTCCAGGAAATGAGCAGTTCTTC
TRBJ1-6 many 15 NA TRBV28 CASRQRGGGNSPLHF TGTGCCAGCAGACAAAGGGGAGGCGGTAATTCACCCCTCCACTTT
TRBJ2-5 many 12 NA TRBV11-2 CASSRDRETQYF TGTGCCAGCAGCCGAGATAGGGAGACCCAGTACTTC
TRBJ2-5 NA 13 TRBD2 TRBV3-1 CASSQDSGRTQYF TGTGCCAGCAGCCAAGATAGCGGGCGGACCCAGTACTTC